Shown below are 11 T cell receptor beta chains from a single sample sequenced in a study of somatic mutations in cytotoxic T cells in rheumatoid arthritis. The data were produced by immunoSEQ multiplex PCR, yet TCRdb's version contains in-frame clones alone and is incomplete. Here the sample spans 11,000 to 15,000 clones, 85% to 95% being singletons. The sequencing input was CD4+ T cells sorted from blood. These receptors were obtained from a man in his 70s with rheumatoid arthritis.

V gene TRBV9 combines with J gene TRBJ2-1, with 10 bases identical to TRBD2. Germline V gene data show CDR1 as SGDLS and CDR2 as YYNGEE. V lost 0 bases and J lost 4; bases outside the gene matches: 1. CDR3 size: 15 residues. For the CDR3, the DNA is TGTGCCAGCAGCGTAGCTAGCGGGGGTTACAATGAGCAGTTCTTC. Protein sequence: CASSVASGGYNEQFF.

This clone was observed a handful of times. At the DNA level, this CDR3 is encoded by other sequences in the same sample as well. The gene calls are TRBV11-2 and TRBJ1-2; 8 bases map to TRBD1. CDR3 length: 13 residues. Trimming removed 5 bases from V and 3 bases from J; junction bases left unmatched: 2. In germline, CDR1 is SGHAT, CDR2 FQNNGV. CDR3 in amino acids: CASSPGQDYGYTF. The CDR3 bases are TGTGCCAGCAGCCCGGGACAGGACTATGGCTACACCTTC. Drawing the rest from reference TRBV11-2 and TRBJ1-2, the complete variable domain is EAGVAQSPRYKIIEKRQSVAFWCNPISGHATLYWYQQILGQGPKLLIQFQNNGVVDDSQLPKDRFSAERLKGVDSTLKIQPAKLEDSAVYLCASSPGQDYGYTFGSGTRLTVV.

V gene TRBV5-1 combines with J gene TRBJ1-6; TRBD1 aligns across 10 bases. V dropped 7 bases and J dropped 8; count of bases not matched to a gene: 3. The CDR3 has 13 amino acids. Germline V gives CDR1 SGHRS, CDR2 YFSETQ. CDR3 in DNA: TGCGCCAGCCGGGACAGGGGAGATTCACCCCTCCACTTT. This codes for CASRDRGDSPLHF.

This clone has a single count. The V gene is TRBV5-1, the J gene TRBJ2-3, with 7 bases matching TRBD1. The J segment lost 0 bases and the V segment lost 3 bases, leaving 7 bases of the junction unmatched. The CDR3 extends over 16 amino acids. CDR1 is SGHRS, CDR2 YFSETQ, per germline. The CDR3 here is CASSSGTDPSTDTQYF. The CDR3 DNA reads as TGCGCCAGCAGCTCAGGGACAGACCCTAGCACAGATACGCAGTATTTT.

This chain uses TRBV9 with TRBJ2-3; no clear D. In germline, CDR1 is SGDLS, CDR2 YYNGEE. V lost 0 bases to trimming and J lost 2 bases, with 4 bases between them. The CDR3 contains 13 residues. The CDR3 loop is CASSVEPTDTQYF. DNA for the CDR3: TGTGCCAGCAGCGTAGAGCCCACAGATACGCAGTATTTT.

The chain joins TRBV28 to TRBJ1-1; D remains ambiguous. The V end lost 5 bases, the J end lost 9 bases, and 13 bases lay between the germline ends. The CDR3 totals 12 residues. Germline V gene data show CDR1 as MDHEN and CDR2 as SYDVKM. The CDR3 spells CASSPPRDKAFF. The CDR3 bases are TGTGCCAGCAGTCCGCCACGAGATAAAGCTTTCTTT.

This clone came up once. The chain recombines TRBV19 with TRBJ1-4; 10 bases line up with TRBD1. The CDR3 loop spans 16 amino acids. The trim removed 3 bases at V and 8 bases at J, leaving 9 bases unmatched. Germline CDR1 reads LNHDA; CDR2 reads SQIVND (reference sequence). CDR3 amino acids: CASSIAGTGVGEKLFF. In nucleotides, the CDR3 is TGTGCCAGTAGTATCGCCGGGACAGGGGTTGGAGAAAAACTGTTTTTT. The variable domain in full, completed from reference TRBV19 and TRBJ1-4, reads DGGITQSPKYLFRKEGQNVTLSCEQNLNHDAMYWYRQDPGQGLRLIYYSQIVNDFQKGDIAEGYSVSREKKESFPLTVTSAQKNPTAFYLCASSIAGTGVGEKLFFGSGTQLSVL.

This sequence joins TRBV28 and TRBJ2-3; D is uncertain. This CDR3 is 12 amino acids long. Germline assignment: CDR1 MDHEN and CDR2 SYDVKM. V was shortened by 2 bases and J by 2 bases, with 2 bases between the two germline ends. CDR3 residues: CASSLLTDTQYF. CDR3 in DNA: TGTGCCAGCAGTTTACTCACAGATACGCAGTATTTT.

The rearrangement links TRBV10-3 to TRBJ2-5; 10 nucleotides line up with TRBD2. Germline V gene lookup returns CDR1 ENHRY and CDR2 SYGVKD. V shed 8 bases and J 4 bases; nucleotides not matched to a gene: 7. The CDR3 runs 14 residues. CDR3 nucleotide sequence: TGTGCCATCGGGCTAGCGGGAGTTCTAGAGACCCAGTACTTC. Its protein product is CAIGLAGVLETQYF.

This clone was seen only once. V usage is TRBV29-1 and J usage is TRBJ2-7; 7 bases are shared with TRBD2. Unmatched junction bases numbered 6, after V lost 4 bases and J lost 0 bases. Germline V CDR1 and CDR2: SQVTM, ANQGSEA. This CDR3 has 14 residues. The CDR3 spells CSVVGGGNSYEQYF. The CDR3, as DNA: TGCAGCGTTGTTGGGGGGGGGAACTCCTACGAGCAGTACTTC.

The V call is TRBV10-3, the J call TRBJ2-6; D is undetermined. Germline CDR1 reads ENHRY; CDR2 reads SYGVKD. Between the trimmed V and J ends, which lost 8 bases and 2 bases, there was a span of 13 bases. The CDR3 runs 15 residues. Here the CDR3 reads CAISTFATGANVLTF. The DNA of the CDR3 is TGTGCCATCTCGACTTTTGCGACTGGGGCCAACGTCCTGACTTTC.